The source of this T cell receptor beta chain is a study of T cell responses to AZD1222 COVID-19 vaccine. The study's findings and limits: Of spike-specific TCRs, nearly half reportedly target regions left unmutated in variants. Donors in the cohort were predominantly white British and more often female, and clonal diversity was possibly underestimated.

Trimming removed 4 bases at V and 12 bases at J, with 16 bases between. The CDR3 covers 13 residues. CDR1 is SGHTA and CDR2 is FQGNSA in the germline V gene. The sample holds one count of this clone. The target antigen is unknown. Method: immunoSEQ multiplex PCR; TCRdb's copy keeps in-frame clones and lacks some. The data contain over 150,000 clones, 90% of them singletons. The rearrangement joins TRBV7-2 to TRBJ2-1, with a possible D match to TRBD2 (5 bases). The TCR sequence derives from an adult in good health. Material: peripheral blood, obtained on day 0 of AZD1222 vaccination. The CDR3 loop reads CASSSAVGVGQFF. The CDR3 DNA sequence: TGTGCCAGCAGCTCTGCTGTCGGGGTGGGGCAGTTCTTC.